The 27 T cell receptor beta chains reported below all come from one sample, sequenced in a study of cytomegalovirus exposure and HLA in healthy donors. The study ran its PCR with 60 Vbeta and 13 Jbeta primers. Produced via immunoSEQ multiplex PCR; TCRdb's table is partial and in-frame only. The sample lists about 130,000 clones, around four fifths occurring once. The sample comprised PBMCs. The receptors here all came from a woman in her forties in good health and CMV-seropositive.

This clone was recorded once. The chain joins TRBV7-8 to TRBJ2-5, with TRBD1 matching 10 bases. With V trimmed by 5 bases and J by 3 bases, 9 bases remained unmatched. CDR3 size: 16 residues. Looked up from germline, CDR1 is SGHVS and CDR2 is FQNEAQ. CDR3 sequence (DNA): TGTGCCAGCAGCGTGCAGCCGGGACAGGGGAAAGAGACCCAGTACTTC. The encoded protein is CASSVQPGQGKETQYF. The whole variable domain, filled in from reference TRBV7-8 and TRBJ2-5, reads GAGVSQSPRYKVAKRGQDVALRCDPISGHVSLFWYQQALGQGPEFLTYFQNEAQLDKSGLPSDRFFAERPEGSVSTLKIQRTQQEDSAVYLCASSVQPGQGKETQYFGPGTRLLVL.

The rearrangement joins TRBV7-2 to TRBJ2-7, with TRBD2 matching 7 bases. J gave up 7 bases and V 5 bases, and 11 bases lay outside the gene matches. The germline V gene has CDR1 SGHTA and CDR2 FQGNSA. The CDR3 is made up of 14 amino acids. The CDR3 sequence: CASSPGLGSGEQYF. CDR3 sequence (DNA): TGTGCCAGCAGCCCTGGACTAGGGTCGGGGGAGCAGTACTTC.

This chain connects TRBV25-1 to TRBJ2-5; maybe TRBD1 (7 bases). The CDR3 spans 13 residues. V gave up 5 bases and J gave up 5 bases, with 12 bases separating them. Per germline, CDR1 MGHDK and CDR2 SYGVNS. DNA of the CDR3: TGTGCCAGCAGTAAAGCAGGGGGGGAGACCCAGTACTTC. This translates into CASSKAGGETQYF.

This clone was seen just once. This chain connects TRBV6-5 to TRBJ1-4; D unclear. The V end lost 0 bases, the J end lost 6 bases, and 14 bases lay between the germline ends. The CDR3 is made up of 16 amino acids. CDR1 and CDR2 from the germline V gene are MNHEY and SVGAGI. CDR3 residues: CASSYSGGLSDEKLFF. CDR3 nucleotides: TGTGCCAGCAGTTACTCTGGAGGGCTATCGGATGAAAAACTGTTTTTT.

The CDR3 spells CASSLVGDWETQYF. Here the CDR3 DNA reads TGTGCCAGCAGCTTGGTAGGGGATTGGGAGACCCAGTACTTC. The genes are TRBV5-6 and TRBJ2-5, with D perhaps TRBD1 (5 bases). Germline CDR1 is SGHDT and CDR2 is YYEEEE. Between the trimmed V and J ends, which lost 0 bases and 5 bases, there was a span of 11 bases. CDR3 length: 14 residues. Full variable domain (missing parts from reference TRBV5-6 and TRBJ2-5): DAGVTQSPTHLIKTRGQQVTLRCSPKSGHDTVSWYQQALGQGPQFIFQYYEEEERQRGNFPDRFSGHQFPNYSSELNVNALLLGDSALYLCASSLVGDWETQYFGPGTRLLVL.

This chain uses TRBV10-3 with TRBJ1-5, with no clear D. Germline V CDR1 and CDR2: ENHRY, SYGVKD. The V end lost 8 bases, the J end lost 5 bases, and 13 bases lay between the germline ends. The CDR3 extends over 13 amino acids. In DNA form, the CDR3 reads TGTGCCATCTGCTCGGGGAAAGATCAGCCCCAGCATTTT. Amino acids: CAICSGKDQPQHF.

The chain combines TRBV9 with TRBJ2-1, with TRBD2 matching 11 bases. V lost 1 base, J lost 6 bases, and 6 bases stayed unmatched. The CDR3 has 16 amino acids. The germline V gene has CDR1 SGDLS and CDR2 YYNGEE. The CDR3 protein is CASSVPLAGGPNEQFF. CDR3 in DNA: TGTGCCAGCAGCGTACCATTAGCGGGGGGGCCCAATGAGCAGTTCTTC.

This clone was picked up one time. The chain uses TRBV29-1 and TRBJ2-7; maybe TRBD1 (5 bases). The CDR3 loop spans 13 amino acids. V lost 5 bases, J lost 0 bases, and 11 bases lay in between. In germline, CDR1 is SQVTM, CDR2 ANQGSEA. CDR3 in DNA: TGCAGCGTTCAAGTACAGGACTCCTACGAGCAGTACTTC. Its protein product is CSVQVQDSYEQYF.

The chain couples TRBV19 to TRBJ2-1; D might be TRBD2 (5 bases). The CDR3 runs 13 residues. Germline lookup yields CDR1 LNHDA and CDR2 SQIVND (reference sequence). Trimming took 5 bases from V and 0 from J, leaving 5 bases between them. DNA of the CDR3: TGTGCCAGTAGTCGGGGCTCCTACAATGAGCAGTTCTTC. It is translated as CASSRGSYNEQFF.

The chain employs TRBV5-4 and TRBJ2-3; 16 bases are shared with TRBD2. After removal of 4 bases from V and 9 bases from J, the junction contained 5 bases not matched to a gene. The CDR3 is made up of 15 amino acids. The germline V gene encodes CDR1 SGHNT and CDR2 YYREEE (reference sequence). The CDR3 region has the DNA TGTGCCAGCAGCCGCGGGACTAGCGGGAGGGCCACGCAGTATTTT. This translates into CASSRGTSGRATQYF.

The rearrangement links TRBV11-2 to TRBJ1-1; D gene uncertain. Looked up from germline, CDR1 is SGHAT and CDR2 is FQNNGV. Trimming left V 1 base short and J 5 bases short, with 5 bases between. CDR3 length equals 12 residues. The CDR3 is CASSLAVTEAFF. Written as DNA, the CDR3 is TGTGCCAGCAGCTTAGCTGTGACTGAAGCTTTCTTT.

The chain's CDR3 is CASSYAEGGYTF. DNA of the CDR3: TGTGCCAGCAGTTATGCGGAGGGAGGCTACACCTTC. The genes are TRBV6-6 and TRBJ1-2, with D hard to call. The CDR3 contains 12 residues. V was trimmed by 3 bases and J by 8 bases, leaving 10 bases between them. Germline assignment: CDR1 MNHNY and CDR2 SVGAGI (reference sequence).

The V and J genes are TRBV7-2 and TRBJ1-2; D gene ambiguous. The CDR3 is 19 amino acids. V was clipped by 0 bases and J by 4 bases, with 24 bases between them. CDR1 and CDR2 (germline): SGHTA, FQGNSA. This CDR3 reads CASSLAVGQAGNGFYGYTF. The CDR3 nucleotides are TGTGCCAGCAGCTTAGCGGTTGGTCAGGCGGGCAACGGATTCTATGGCTACACCTTC.

The rearrangement links TRBV5-1 to TRBJ2-7; a possible D gene is TRBD2 (7 bases). Germline V gives CDR1 SGHRS, CDR2 YFSETQ. Trimming shortened V by 4 bases and J by 3 bases, and 23 bases separated the two germline ends. The CDR3 consists of 17 residues. The CDR3 sequence: CASSPGGFARGGYEQYF. The CDR3 coding sequence is TGCGCCAGCAGCCCGGGGGGCTTTGCTAGGGGAGGCTACGAGCAGTACTTC.

J is TRBJ1-1 and V is TRBV6-5; TRBD1 aligns across 8 bases. V shed 4 bases and J 4 bases; nucleotides not matched to a gene: 11. Looked up from germline, CDR1 is MNHEY and CDR2 is SVGAGI. There are 16 residues in the CDR3. The CDR3 DNA follows: TGTGCCAGCAGTTTCCGACGGACAGGGCTGGCCACTGAAGCTTTCTTT. Protein: CASSFRRTGLATEAFF.

The chain combines TRBV19 with TRBJ1-2; 9 bases align to TRBD1. Trimming removed 6 bases from V and 0 bases from J; junction bases left unmatched: 2. CDR3 length: 14 amino acids. Germline V lookup: CDR1 LNHDA, CDR2 SQIVND (reference sequence). The CDR3: CASSRTGANYGYTF. The DNA for the CDR3 is TGTGCCAGTAGCAGGACAGGGGCTAACTATGGCTACACCTTC.

CDR3 loop: CASSSWRGTERQPQHF. The CDR3 DNA is TGTGCCAGCTCATCTTGGAGGGGAACCGAACGACAGCCCCAGCATTTT. This chain uses TRBV27 with TRBJ1-5; D is perhaps TRBD1 (5 bases). Germline CDR1 reads MNHEY; CDR2 reads SMNVEV (reference sequence). This CDR3 contains 16 residues. V lost 8 bases and J 7 bases, leaving 24 bases between the germline ends.

This clone has a handful of counts. The V gene is TRBV6-5, the J gene TRBJ1-2; maybe TRBD1 (5 bases). Germline CDR1 reads MNHEY; CDR2 reads SVGAGI. The CDR3 runs to 13 residues. Trimming shortened V by 6 bases and J by 3 bases, and 11 bases separated the two germline ends. The CDR3 DNA follows: TGTGCCAGCAGACAGGAGGGATACTATGGCTACACCTTC. Protein sequence: CASRQEGYYGYTF.

This clone was observed a single time. The chain links TRBV27 to TRBJ1-2, with 7 bases that match TRBD1. Losses at the gene ends were 4 bases for V and 0 bases for J; bases not matched to a gene: 8. The CDR3 loop spans 16 amino acids. CDR1 is MNHEY, CDR2 SMNVEV, per germline (reference sequence). CDR3 loop: CASSSGTDPTNYGYTF. DNA of the CDR3: TGTGCCAGCAGTTCCGGGACAGATCCCACTAACTATGGCTACACCTTC.

The rearrangement joins TRBV6-5 to TRBJ2-2; TRBD2 aligns across 7 bases. CDR3 length equals 15 residues. Per the germline V gene, CDR1 is MNHEY and CDR2 is SVGAGI. Trimming cost V 6 bases and J 3 bases; bases outside gene matches: 7. CDR3 amino acids: CASRARGTYTGELFF. CDR3 nucleotide sequence: TGTGCCAGCAGAGCGCGGGGGACCTACACCGGGGAGCTGTTTTTT.

This sequence joins TRBV27 and TRBJ1-1; D gene ambiguous. Trimming shortened V by 3 bases and J by 0 bases, and 5 bases separated the two germline ends. The length of the CDR3 is 13 residues. From germline, CDR1 is MNHEY and CDR2 SMNVEV (reference sequence). In nucleotides, the CDR3 is TGTGCCAGCAGTTTTGTCATGAACACTGAAGCTTTCTTT. Its translation is CASSFVMNTEAFF.

The genes are TRBV11-2 and TRBJ1-3; D is undetermined. Germline values: CDR1 SGHAT, CDR2 FQNNGV. This CDR3 contains 15 residues. V was cut by 0 bases and J by 0 bases, with 6 bases left in between. The DNA of the CDR3 is TGTGCCAGCAGCTTAGAGGGGAGCTCTGGAAACACCATATATTTT. As protein: CASSLEGSSGNTIYF.

This chain connects TRBV7-2 to TRBJ2-5; 7 bases map to TRBD1. The J call is in doubt because the DNA end fits TRBJ2-7 better. The CDR3 is 14 residues long. Germline V gene sequence: CDR1 SGHTA, CDR2 FQGNSA. Here the CDR3 reads CASSLAGQAYEQYF. In nucleotides, the CDR3 is TGTGCCAGCAGCTTAGCCGGACAGGCCTACGAGCAGTACTTC.

J is TRBJ1-3 and V is TRBV28; D remains unclear. The germline V gene has CDR1 MDHEN and CDR2 SYDVKM. The CDR3 runs to 15 residues. Trimming shortened V by 3 bases and J by 4 bases, and 13 bases separated the two germline ends. Here the CDR3 DNA reads TGTGCCAGCAGTTTCAATATGGGAGCAGGAAACACCATATATTTT. Protein: CASSFNMGAGNTIYF.

The gene calls are TRBV9 and TRBJ2-1; D is undetermined. The CDR3 spans 13 residues. Germline V gives CDR1 SGDLS, CDR2 YYNGEE. The germline V and J ends were trimmed by 4 bases and 4 bases, with 9 bases remaining between them. The CDR3 spells CASSPDTYNEQFF. The CDR3 nucleotides read TGTGCCAGCAGCCCCGACACATACAATGAGCAGTTCTTC.

Comments on this clone: Other DNA sequences from this sample encode an identical CDR3 as well. The gene calls are TRBV13 and TRBJ1-2, with 9 bases aligning to TRBD1. V lost 5 bases, J lost 8 bases, and 9 bases stayed unmatched. CDR3 size: 14 residues. CDR1 and CDR2 (germline): PRHDT, FYEKMQ (reference sequence). The CDR3 loop reads CASSPLGQGYGYTF. Written as DNA, the CDR3 is TGTGCCAGCAGCCCCCTGGGACAGGGTTACGGCTACACCTTC.

The chain couples TRBV6-1 to TRBJ1-1; 7 bases agree with TRBD1. Trimming took 6 bases from V and 4 from J; bases not matched to a gene: 8. CDR3 size: 14 residues. Per germline, CDR1 MNHNS and CDR2 SASEGT. CDR3 protein: CASRKTYRGTEAFF. The DNA for the CDR3 is TGTGCCAGCAGAAAAACTTACAGGGGCACTGAAGCTTTCTTT.